The clone carrying this T cell receptor (beta chain) showed up many times. Antigen specificity is unknown. This specimen comes from a study of T-cell reconstitution after alpha-beta-depleted transplantation in children. Findings and limits, study-wide: Fresh T-cell production supplied most of the T-cell counts and diversity seen one year after transplant. There were some patients whose high TCRbeta diversity at day 60 came from surviving recipient T cells and thymic progenitors. There were reportedly several hundred expanded graft clones from which alpha-beta T cells came about two months after transplant.

Molecular barcoding with unique molecular identifiers was used for the TCRbeta library. TCRdb used MiXCR to reprocess the PCR reads, holding one entry per CDR3 protein. This sample has 450,000 to 550,000 distinct CDR3 sequences, with roughly an eighth found just once. Germline CDR1 reads MNHEY; CDR2 reads SVGAGI. The CDR3 totals 12 residues. Trimming stripped 2 bases from V and 9 bases from J, with 8 bases between. Here the sequenced sample was PBMCs, mostly from graft donor cells, taken 180 days after TCRalphabeta/CD19-depleted stem cell transplant. This sequence was found in a female patient younger than 10 who had a stem cell transplant for aplastic anemia, so the T cells may come from the graft donor. The chain is built from TRBV6-5 and TRBJ2-1; D possibly corresponds to TRBD2 (6 bases). CDR3 coding DNA: TGTGCCAGCAGTTACCTGGGAGGTGAGCAGTTCTTC. Its translation is CASSYLGGEQFF.